The clone carrying this T cell receptor (beta chain) was seen a few times. Its antigen is unknown. This record belongs to a study of regulatory T cells in long-lasting Graves disease. Study-level background: Graves' cases, newly diagnosed, had used antithyroid drugs under 3 months.

The time point was: newly diagnosed GD, antithyroid drugs for less than 3 months. PBMCs were the source of the RNA used for TCR sequencing. Building the TCR beta libraries relied on iRepertoire HTBI primers, and CDR3 regions underwent Arm-PCR. TCRdb called the multiplex PCR reads again in MiXCR, with one record for every CDR3 protein. The sample has a few hundred thousand distinct CDR3 sequences; 18% are singletons. Findings and caveats of the study: Preferential use of TRBV28, TRBJ1-2 and TRBJ2-5 was seen in persistent disease.

Germline-derived CDR1 and CDR2 are DFQATT and SNEGSKA (reference sequence). V was pared by 6 bases and J by 5 bases, with 17 bases between. The CDR3 is 14 amino acids. The sample also formed part of further work on T cells in Graves' hyperthyroidism and ophthalmopathy.

The gene calls are TRBV20-1 and TRBJ1-5, with a tentative D call TRBD1 (5 bases). The sequencing here drew on peripheral blood mononuclear cells (PBMCs), taken at new diagnosis, from a patient treated with antithyroid drugs. The sequence was collected from a woman aged 25-40 years with Graves disease. The CDR3 loop reads CSALPLLTDQPQHF. The CDR3, as DNA: TGCAGTGCGCTCCCGCTGCTGACAGATCAGCCCCAGCATTTT.